This T cell receptor (beta chain) was profiled in a study of CD8+CD57+ T cells in acquired aplastic anemia. Across the whole study: Across the sorted CD4+ and CD8+ cells, DNA amounts averaged 3.2 ug.

Whoever was chosen for sequencing had shown CD8+CD57+ cell expansion by flow cytometry. Profiling of TCR beta VDJ combinations and CDR3 sequences used genomic DNA as template. TCRdb ran MiXCR on the reads and lists one entry per CDR3 protein. The sample shows around 200,000 distinct CDR3 sequences, less than 60% of them seen only once. As for this clonotype: Its matching antigen is unknown.

General study findings and limits: Patients and controls were found to share around 30 CD8+ CDR3 sequences. Between patients and controls, CD8+ Simpson's diversity did not vary significantly.

Material for sequencing was sorted CD4+, CD8+, or CD8+CD57+ T cells (not recorded which) from PBMCs. The receptor was derived from a human donor with aplastic anemia.

CDR3 in DNA: TGTGCCAGCAAACTGGTGAGGGGGAAGGAGTATGGCTACACCTTC. This encodes CASKLVRGKEYGYTF. The V and J genes are TRBV2 and TRBJ1-2; tentative D call: TRBD1 (6 bases). CDR3 length: 15 residues. Trimming pared 7 bases from V and 5 bases from J, leaving 20 bases between. In germline, CDR1 is SNHLY, CDR2 FYNNEI. The variable domain in full, with the rest retrieved from reference TRBV2 and TRBJ1-2, is EPEVTQTPSHQVTQMGQEVILRCVPISNHLYFYWYRQILGQKVEFLVSFYNNEISEKSEIFDDQFSVERPDGSNFTLKIRSTKLEDSAMYFCASKLVRGKEYGYTFGSGTRLTVV.